A single sample gave rise to the 19 T cell receptor beta chains below, sequenced in a study of T cell repertoires in cytomegalovirus infection. MiXCR, run by TCRdb on the reads, gives a single entry per CDR3 protein. The sample includes under 200,000 distinct CDR3 sequences, less than 25% seen only once; the top ten take around a quarter. These receptors have no identified antigens. The sample here was CD8+ T cells from cultured PBMCs, taken from culture after CMV antigen stimulation. The source is a human donor in good health (CMV status not recorded). Some clones in this sample may be carry-over from other donors' samples.

This clonotype has more than one count but fewer than ten. This rearrangement joins TRBV14 to TRBJ2-5, with a possible D match to TRBD2 (6 bases). The length of the CDR3 is 16 residues. V shed 3 bases and J shed 0 bases, with 14 bases lying between them. Per germline, CDR1 SGHDN and CDR2 FVKESK. The CDR3: CASSQGLTLYQETQYF. The CDR3 DNA reads as TGTGCCAGCAGCCAGGGACTTACCCTGTACCAAGAGACCCAGTACTTC.

In this sample, this clonotype turned up a few times. The chain uses TRBV11-2 and TRBJ2-1, with D tentatively TRBD1 (5 bases). CDR1 is SGHAT, CDR2 FQNNGV, per germline. Trimming pared 2 bases from V and 2 bases from J, leaving 16 bases between. CDR3 size: 17 residues. CDR3 protein: CASSLLDPLDTYNEQFF. The DNA of the CDR3 is TGTGCCAGCAGCTTACTCGACCCACTGGACACCTACAATGAGCAGTTCTTC.

This clonotype turned up a few times. The CDR3 DNA follows: TGTGCCAGCAGCTTGGCCAGAGCGGGGTATACCACCGGGGAGCTGTTTTTT. It codes for CASSLARAGYTTGELFF. V usage is TRBV5-4 and J usage is TRBJ2-2; 7 bases fit TRBD2. Unmatched junction bases numbered 9, after V lost 0 bases and J lost 4 bases. CDR1 SGHNT and CDR2 YYREEE come from the germline V gene (reference sequence). This CDR3 contains 17 residues. The full variable domain, completed using reference TRBV5-4 and TRBJ2-2, is ETGVTQSPTHLIKTRGQQVTLRCSSQSGHNTVSWYQQALGQGPQFIFQYYREEENGRGNFPPRFSGLQFPNYSSELNVNALELDDSALYLCASSLARAGYTTGELFFGEGSRLTVL.

This chain connects TRBV28 to TRBJ1-5; TRBD1 is a possible D gene (6 bases). CDR1 and CDR2 from the germline V gene are MDHEN and SYDVKM. CDR3 size: 14 residues. The ends were cut back, 5 bases at V and 2 bases at J, with 10 bases in the middle. The CDR3 spells CASSPGEGNQPQHF. CDR3 DNA: TGTGCCAGCAGTCCAGGGGAAGGCAATCAGCCCCAGCATTTT.

This sequence joins TRBV7-9 and TRBJ2-3, with a possible D match to TRBD2 (6 bases). From germline, CDR1 is SEHNR and CDR2 FQNEAQ (reference sequence). Trimming shortened V by 8 bases and J by 3 bases, and 18 bases separated the two germline ends. This CDR3 is 15 amino acids long. This CDR3 is CASLLRASVTDTQYF. The CDR3 region has the DNA TGTGCCAGCTTGCTGAGGGCTAGCGTGACAGATACGCAGTATTTT.

This clonotype was seen only a few times. The chain has TRBV6-1 and TRBJ1-6; D is undetermined. This CDR3 has 15 residues. Germline V CDR1 and CDR2: MNHNS, SASEGT. Trimming pared 1 base from V and 3 bases from J, leaving 7 bases between. The chain's CDR3 is CASSEGHNYNSPLHF. The CDR3 DNA follows: TGTGCCAGCAGTGAAGGACATAACTATAATTCACCCCTCCACTTT.

A few counts support this clonotype. V gene TRBV6-5 combines with J gene TRBJ1-6; D gene uncertain. Per germline, CDR1 MNHEY and CDR2 SVGAGI. The CDR3 has 14 amino acids. V lost 5 bases and J 3 bases, leaving 8 bases between the germline ends. CDR3 region: CASSDWDYNSPLHF. The CDR3 bases are TGTGCCAGCAGTGATTGGGACTATAATTCACCCCTCCACTTT.

The chain joins TRBV27 to TRBJ2-7, with 7 bases identical to TRBD1. CDR1 MNHEY and CDR2 SMNVEV come from the germline V gene (reference sequence). Trimming took 5 bases from V and 1 from J; bases not matched to a gene: 8. CDR3 length: 15 residues. The CDR3 is CASSPRGLRSYEQYF. The CDR3 DNA reads as TGTGCCAGCAGTCCCAGGGGGTTGAGGTCCTACGAGCAGTACTTC.

This clonotype was counted a few times. The rearrangement joins TRBV7-8 to TRBJ2-7; D is uncertain. V gave up 4 bases and J gave up 2 bases, with 15 bases separating them. Germline lookup yields CDR1 SGHVS and CDR2 FQNEAQ. This CDR3 comprises 15 residues. The CDR3 DNA follows: TGTGCCAGCAGCTGGTCCCATTCCCTTACCTACGAGCAGTACTTC. It specifies CASSWSHSLTYEQYF. Full variable domain (missing parts from reference TRBV7-8 and TRBJ2-7): GAGVSQSPRYKVAKRGQDVALRCDPISGHVSLFWYQQALGQGPEFLTYFQNEAQLDKSGLPSDRFFAERPEGSVSTLKIQRTQQEDSAVYLCASSWSHSLTYEQYFGPGTRLTVT.

This clonotype turned up a few times. The chain has TRBV4-1 and TRBJ1-4; 11 nucleotides match TRBD1. Germline V gives CDR1 MGHRA, CDR2 YSYEKL. V gave up 3 bases and J gave up 8 bases; unmatched junction bases: 5. The CDR3 contains 15 residues. The CDR3 is CASSHPRDRGEKLFF. The CDR3 region has the DNA TGCGCCAGCAGCCATCCCAGGGACAGGGGGGAAAAACTGTTTTTT.

This clonotype was seen a handful of times. V usage is TRBV7-6 and J usage is TRBJ2-1, with D possibly TRBD2 on 6 matching bases. V was pared by 5 bases and J by 8 bases, with 10 bases between. Germline values: CDR1 SGHVS, CDR2 FNYEAQ. The CDR3 contains 12 residues. This chain's CDR3 is CASSIRRDEQFF. The CDR3 DNA sequence: TGTGCCAGCAGCATTCGGAGGGATGAGCAGTTCTTC.

This clonotype was found a few times. The DNA of the CDR3 is TGCAGTGCTCTTACAGGAAGGGAAACTGAAGCTTTCTTT. Its protein product is CSALTGRETEAFF. The V gene is TRBV20-1, the J gene TRBJ1-1; tentative D call: TRBD1 (5 bases). This CDR3 spans 13 amino acids. The germline gives CDR1 DFQATT, CDR2 SNEGSKA (reference sequence). The germline V and J ends were trimmed by 5 bases and 5 bases, with 15 bases remaining between them.

The rearrangement joins TRBV6-1 to TRBJ2-1; D call uncertain. The CDR3 consists of 13 residues. The germline CDR1 and CDR2 sequences are MNHNS and SASEGT. Deletions cut 7 bases from V and 5 bases from J, with 12 bases between. In nucleotides, the CDR3 is TGTGCCAGCACCAACAGACCGCACAATGAGCAGTTCTTC. It specifies CASTNRPHNEQFF.

A few counts support this clonotype. The rearrangement links TRBV7-2 to TRBJ1-6; D unresolved. V lost 0 bases and J lost 7, with 13 bases in between. Germline V gene sequence: CDR1 SGHTA, CDR2 FQGNSA. The length of the CDR3 is 16 residues. This CDR3 is CASSLAVWSLNSPLHF. The CDR3 DNA follows: TGTGCCAGCAGCTTAGCAGTTTGGAGCCTAAATTCACCCCTCCACTTT.

The chain joins TRBV7-2 to TRBJ1-1, with TRBD1 as a possible D gene (6 bases). V was clipped by 5 bases and J by 4 bases, with 23 bases between them. Germline V gene sequence: CDR1 SGHTA, CDR2 FQGNSA. CDR3 length equals 17 residues. The CDR3 region is CASSHPDRLPGGTEAFF. In DNA, the CDR3 is TGTGCCAGCAGCCACCCAGACAGGCTCCCTGGGGGCACTGAAGCTTTCTTT.

The J gene is TRBJ2-6, the V gene TRBV10-3, with D perhaps TRBD1 or TRBD2 (5 bases each). Germline V gives CDR1 ENHRY, CDR2 SYGVKD. The CDR3 loop spans 16 amino acids. V gave up 5 bases and J gave up 3 bases, with 14 bases separating them. CDR3 residues: CAISPGPSSGANVLTF. In nucleotides, the CDR3 is TGTGCCATCAGTCCGGGACCCAGCAGTGGGGCCAACGTCCTGACTTTC.

The J gene is TRBJ1-1, the V gene TRBV7-2; 9 bases fit TRBD1. From germline, CDR1 is SGHTA and CDR2 FQGNSA. With V trimmed by 1 base and J by 0 bases, 12 bases remained unmatched. This CDR3 has 19 amino acids. CDR3 DNA: TGTGCCAGCAGCTTAGTTTCCCGGGACAGGGTTGTGGTGAACACTGAAGCTTTCTTT. It is translated as CASSLVSRDRVVVNTEAFF.

This clonotype was detected a few times. The V and J genes are TRBV7-9 and TRBJ1-1; D is unresolved. This CDR3 is built from 11 residues. V lost 6 bases to trimming and J lost 3 bases, with 5 bases between them. The germline V gene encodes CDR1 SEHNR and CDR2 FQNEAQ (reference sequence). In DNA form, the CDR3 reads TGTGCCAGCAGTAAGTACACTGAAGCTTTCTTT. Protein product: CASSKYTEAFF.

This rearrangement joins TRBV27 to TRBJ1-1; TRBD1 matches at 11 bases. Trimming took 4 bases from V and 1 from J; bases not matched to a gene: 5. This CDR3 spans 16 amino acids. CDR1 and CDR2 (germline): MNHEY, SMNVEV (reference sequence). CDR3 DNA: TGTGCCAGCAGTTCAACCGGGACAGGGGGGAACACTGAAGCTTTCTTT. Protein: CASSSTGTGGNTEAFF.